The 11 T cell receptor beta chains given below trace back to one sample, sequenced in a study of cytomegalovirus exposure and HLA in healthy donors. Some clones are missing from TCRdb's copy, which holds only in-frame ones; the method was immunoSEQ multiplex PCR. The sample carries fewer than 200,000 clones, less than 85% recorded once. The sequencing sample was made of PBMCs. These receptors were taken from a man between 18 and 29 years old in good health and CMV-seropositive.

A word on this clone: A read error may be the cause here, since a much bigger clone is one base away. The chain uses TRBV6-4 and TRBJ2-2; D is perhaps TRBD1 (5 bases). Germline V gene lookup returns CDR1 MRHNA and CDR2 SNTAGT. The CDR3 sequence is 14 residues long. Trimming left V 2 bases short and J 1 base short, with 5 bases between. CDR3 nucleotides: TGTGCCAGCAGTGACGGACAGAACACCGGGGAGCTGTTTTTT. Translating it yields CASSDGQNTGELFF.

The genes are TRBV16 and TRBJ1-2; D ambiguous. V was cut by 2 bases and J by 6 bases, with 7 bases left in between. CDR1 and CDR2 (germline): KGHSY, FQNENV. The CDR3 totals 12 residues. The CDR3 reads CASSQTRDGYTF. DNA of the CDR3: TGTGCCAGCAGCCAAACGAGGGATGGCTACACCTTC.

The V and J genes are TRBV28 and TRBJ2-7; D unresolved. Trimming pared 6 bases from V and 7 bases from J, leaving 13 bases between. CDR3 length: 12 amino acids. The germline gives CDR1 MDHEN, CDR2 SYDVKM. The CDR3 DNA follows: TGTGCCAGCAGCCCCCCTAACCCAGAGCAGTACTTC. It yields the protein CASSPPNPEQYF.

The V gene is TRBV9, the J gene TRBJ1-5; possible D gene TRBD1, 5 bases. CDR1 is SGDLS, CDR2 YYNGEE, per germline. The V gene lost 3 bases and the J gene lost 2 bases, with 9 bases spanning the gap. The CDR3 is 14 amino acids. The CDR3 spells CASSAGTGNQPQHF. The CDR3 DNA reads TGTGCCAGCAGCGCCGGGACTGGCAATCAGCCCCAGCATTTT.

This rearrangement joins TRBV19 to TRBJ2-1; 7 nucleotides match TRBD2. Germline CDR1 is LNHDA and CDR2 is SQIVND (reference sequence). The trim removed 6 bases at V and 5 bases at J, leaving 10 bases unmatched. The CDR3 has 15 residues. The CDR3 loop reads CASSPITSANNEQFF. CDR3 nucleotides: TGTGCCAGTAGCCCTATAACTAGCGCAAACAATGAGCAGTTCTTC.

The genes are TRBV7-9 and TRBJ1-6; a possible D gene is TRBD1 (5 bases). Per the germline V gene, CDR1 is SEHNR and CDR2 is FQNEAQ (reference sequence). V was shortened by 6 bases and J by 7 bases, with 19 bases between the two germline ends. CDR3 size: 16 residues. In DNA, the CDR3 is TGTGCCAGCAGTTATGACAGTTCCAAAGGAAATTCACCCCTCCACTTT. Translated, it gives CASSYDSSKGNSPLHF.

This clone was observed a single time. The chain couples TRBV27 to TRBJ1-5; possibly TRBD1 for D (5 bases). Germline CDR1 and CDR2: MNHEY and SMNVEV (reference sequence). This CDR3 has 12 residues. Trimming removed 1 base at V and 9 bases at J, with 7 bases between. This chain's CDR3 is CASSLWGGPQHF. The CDR3 DNA sequence: TGTGCCAGCAGTTTATGGGGGGGGCCCCAGCATTTT.

V gene TRBV19 combines with J gene TRBJ1-5, with a tentative D call TRBD1 (6 bases). The CDR3 contains 13 residues. The V gene's germline CDR1 is LNHDA and CDR2 SQIVND (reference sequence). V lost 10 bases to trimming and J lost 4 bases, with 14 bases between them. CDR3 loop: CATSRDKNQPQHF. Written as DNA, the CDR3 is TGTGCCACGTCACGGGACAAAAATCAGCCCCAGCATTTT.

The J gene is TRBJ1-4, the V gene TRBV2; possible D gene TRBD1, 5 bases. The CDR3 covers 13 residues. Between the trimmed V and J ends, which lost 6 bases and 4 bases, there was a span of 9 bases. Looked up from germline, CDR1 is SNHLY and CDR2 is FYNNEI. This chain's CDR3 is CASRRDVNEKLFF. The CDR3 nucleotides read TGTGCCAGCAGGCGGGACGTTAATGAAAAACTGTTTTTT. Using reference TRBV2 and TRBJ1-4 for the parts outside the CDR3, the full variable domain is EPEVTQTPSHQVTQMGQEVILRCVPISNHLYFYWYRQILGQKVEFLVSFYNNEISEKSEIFDDQFSVERPDGSNFTLKIRSTKLEDSAMYFCASRRDVNEKLFFGSGTQLSVL.

The chain links TRBV7-9 to TRBJ2-7; no clear D. V was pared by 4 bases and J by 7 bases, with 8 bases between. The CDR3 is 11 residues long. In germline, CDR1 is SEHNR, CDR2 FQNEAQ (reference sequence). CDR3 in amino acids: CASSSRREQYF. The CDR3 coding sequence is TGTGCCAGCAGCTCCCGGCGGGAGCAGTACTTC.

This clone showed up just a few times. The V call is TRBV7-3, the J call TRBJ2-5; D is ambiguous. In germline, CDR1 is SGHTA, CDR2 FQGTGA. Trimming took 1 base from V and 5 from J, leaving 8 bases between them. The CDR3 has 13 amino acids. The CDR3 DNA sequence: TGTGCCAGCAGCTTAAACCCCGGGGAGACCCAGTACTTC. Translating it yields CASSLNPGETQYF.